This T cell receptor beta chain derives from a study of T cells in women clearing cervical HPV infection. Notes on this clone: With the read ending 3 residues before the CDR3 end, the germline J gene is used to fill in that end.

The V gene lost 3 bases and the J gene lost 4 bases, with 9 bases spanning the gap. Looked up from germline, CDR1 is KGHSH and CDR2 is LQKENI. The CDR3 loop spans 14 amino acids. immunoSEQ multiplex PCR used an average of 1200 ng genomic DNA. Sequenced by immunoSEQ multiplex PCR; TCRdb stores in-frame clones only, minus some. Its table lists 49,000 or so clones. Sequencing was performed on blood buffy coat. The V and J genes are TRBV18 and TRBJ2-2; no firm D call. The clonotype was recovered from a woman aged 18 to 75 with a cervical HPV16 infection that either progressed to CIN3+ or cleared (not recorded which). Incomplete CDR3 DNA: TGTGCCAGCTCACCGAGTAGCAGCACCGGGGAG. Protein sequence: CASSPSSSTGE. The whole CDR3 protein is CASSPSSSTGELFF. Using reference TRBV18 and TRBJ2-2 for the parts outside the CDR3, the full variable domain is NAGVMQNPRHLVRRRGQEARLRCSPMKGHSHVYWYRQLPEEGLKFMVYLQKENIIDESGMPKERFSAEFPKEGPSILRIQQVVRGDSAAYFCASSPSSSTGELFFGEGSRLTVL.